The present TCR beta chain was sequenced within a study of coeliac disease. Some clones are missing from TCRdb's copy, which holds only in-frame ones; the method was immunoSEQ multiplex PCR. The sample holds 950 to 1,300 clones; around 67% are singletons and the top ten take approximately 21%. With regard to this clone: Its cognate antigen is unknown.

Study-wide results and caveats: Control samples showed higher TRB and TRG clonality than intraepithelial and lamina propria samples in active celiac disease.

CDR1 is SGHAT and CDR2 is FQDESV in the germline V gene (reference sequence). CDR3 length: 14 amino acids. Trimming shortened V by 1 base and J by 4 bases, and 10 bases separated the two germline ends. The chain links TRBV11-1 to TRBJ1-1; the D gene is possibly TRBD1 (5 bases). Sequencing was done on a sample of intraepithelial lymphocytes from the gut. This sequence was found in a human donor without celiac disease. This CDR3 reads CASSLGRGTTEAFF. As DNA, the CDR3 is TGTGCCAGCAGCTTAGGGAGGGGTACCACTGAAGCTTTCTTT.